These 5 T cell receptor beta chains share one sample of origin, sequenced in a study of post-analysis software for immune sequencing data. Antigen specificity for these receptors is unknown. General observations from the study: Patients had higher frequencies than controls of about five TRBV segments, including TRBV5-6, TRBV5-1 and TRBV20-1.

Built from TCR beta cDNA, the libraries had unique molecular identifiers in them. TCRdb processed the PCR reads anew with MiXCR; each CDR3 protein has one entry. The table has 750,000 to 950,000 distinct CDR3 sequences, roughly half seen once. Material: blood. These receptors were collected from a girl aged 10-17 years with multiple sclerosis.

The CDR3 loop is CSAVRGQSYGYTF. The CDR3 DNA follows: TGCAGTGCTGTCAGGGGGCAGTCCTATGGCTACACCTTC. The V call is TRBV20-1, the J call TRBJ1-2; TRBD1 aligns across 8 bases. V was clipped by 5 bases and J by 4 bases; unmatched bases: 6. Germline loops: CDR1 DFQATT, CDR2 SNEGSKA (reference sequence). This CDR3 spans 13 amino acids.

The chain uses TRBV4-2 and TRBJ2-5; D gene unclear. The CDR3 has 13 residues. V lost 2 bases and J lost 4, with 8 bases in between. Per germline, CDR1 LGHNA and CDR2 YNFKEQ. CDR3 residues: CASSQPNGETQYF. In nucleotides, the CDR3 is TGTGCCAGCAGCCAACCGAACGGAGAGACCCAGTACTTC.

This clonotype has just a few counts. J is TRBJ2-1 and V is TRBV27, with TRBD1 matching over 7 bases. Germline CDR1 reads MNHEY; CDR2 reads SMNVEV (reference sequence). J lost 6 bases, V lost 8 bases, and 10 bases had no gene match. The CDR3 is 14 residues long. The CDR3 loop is CASSLFRTGNEQFF. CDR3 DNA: TGTGCCAGCTCGCTTTTTAGGACAGGCAATGAGCAGTTCTTC.

The CDR3 region is CSASPVAGPYSYNEQFF. CDR3 nucleotides: TGCAGTGCTAGTCCCGTAGCGGGGCCATACTCCTACAATGAGCAGTTCTTC. V and J are TRBV20-1 and TRBJ2-1; TRBD2 matches at 8 bases. The junction had 10 bases not matched to a gene; V was cut back by 3 bases and J by 0 bases. CDR1 DFQATT and CDR2 SNEGSKA come from the germline V gene (reference sequence). The CDR3 has 17 residues.

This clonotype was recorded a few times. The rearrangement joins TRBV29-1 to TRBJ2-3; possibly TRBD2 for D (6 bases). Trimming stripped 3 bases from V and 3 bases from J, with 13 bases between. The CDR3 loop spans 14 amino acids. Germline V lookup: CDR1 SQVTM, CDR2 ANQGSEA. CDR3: CSVDSRGSTDTQYF. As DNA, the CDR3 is TGCAGCGTTGATTCTCGGGGGAGTACAGATACGCAGTATTTT.